What follows are 10 T cell receptor beta chains derived from one specimen sequenced in a study of PD-L1 blockade in urothelial cancer. The method was immunoSEQ multiplex PCR; TCRdb's version includes in-frame clones alone and lacks a portion of them. The sample includes about 45,000 clones, roughly 80% of them seen just once. The time point is: peripheral blood 6 weeks after treatment start. This specimen was PBMCs, taken around atezolizumab (anti-PD-L1) treatment. The receptors come from a man in his sixties with urothelial cancer.

The chain is built from TRBV27 and TRBJ1-5; D may be TRBD1 (6 bases). Per the germline V gene, CDR1 is MNHEY and CDR2 is SMNVEV (reference sequence). The germline V and J ends were trimmed by 6 bases and 3 bases, with 18 bases remaining between them. There are 16 residues in the CDR3. The CDR3 DNA reads TGTGCCAGCAGCCCATCAACAGGGAGCTACAATCAGCCCCAGCATTTT. This encodes CASSPSTGSYNQPQHF.

The gene calls are TRBV11-2 and TRBJ2-3, with 10 bases identical to TRBD2. This CDR3 comprises 16 residues. CDR1 is SGHAT, CDR2 FQNNGV, per germline. V shed 1 base and J 3 bases; nucleotides not matched to a gene: 4. The CDR3 DNA reads TGTGCCAGCAGCTTAGGAACTAGCGGGGAAACAGATACGCAGTATTTT. Protein product: CASSLGTSGETDTQYF.

The chain has TRBV10-3 and TRBJ2-1, with TRBD2 matching 10 bases. CDR3 length: 17 residues. V trimming: 3 bases; J trimming: 10 bases; junction bases outside the gene matches: 15. The germline V gene has CDR1 ENHRY and CDR2 SYGVKD. The CDR3 region has the DNA TGTGCCATCAGTGAATTAATGGCTAGCGGGGGCCGCGGGGAGCAGTTCTTC. This codes for CAISELMASGGRGEQFF.

The chain combines TRBV6-6 with TRBJ1-1, with no clear D. Trimming took 8 bases from V and 4 from J, leaving 17 bases between them. The CDR3 runs to 14 residues. Germline V gene data show CDR1 as MNHNY and CDR2 as SVGAGI (reference sequence). CDR3 nucleotides: TGTGCCAGCCACACCGGCGGCCCGATCACTGAAGCTTTCTTT. It encodes CASHTGGPITEAFF.

The chain couples TRBV28 to TRBJ2-5; 7 positions agree with TRBD2. The CDR3 loop spans 16 amino acids. CDR1 MDHEN and CDR2 SYDVKM come from the germline V gene. V shed 3 bases, J shed 2 bases, and the junction held 9 bases outside the gene matches. DNA of the CDR3: TGTGCCAGCAGTTTTAGGGTGGGGGGGAGGCAAGAGACCCAGTACTTC. Encoded protein: CASSFRVGGRQETQYF.

The V and J genes are TRBV30 and TRBJ1-4; 11 bases are shared with TRBD1. V dropped 5 bases and J dropped 10; count of bases not matched to a gene: 9. The CDR3 contains 14 residues. Germline V gene data show CDR1 as GTSNPN and CDR2 as SVGIG (reference sequence). The CDR3 DNA is TGTGCCTGGGACCGGACAGGGGGCGCCGGAAAACTGTTTTTT. It encodes CAWDRTGGAGKLFF. Full variable domain (missing parts from reference TRBV30 and TRBJ1-4): SQTIHQWPATLVQPVGSPLSLECTVEGTSNPNLYWYRQAAGRGLQLLFYSVGIGQISSEVPQNLSASRPQDRQFILSSKKLLLSDSGFYLCAWDRTGGAGKLFFGSGTQLSVL.

Only a few counts were recorded for this clone. The gene calls are TRBV4-1 and TRBJ2-7, with D hard to call. V lost 2 bases, J lost 2 bases, and 4 bases lay in between. This CDR3 has 12 amino acids. CDR1 MGHRA and CDR2 YSYEKL come from the germline V gene. The CDR3 here is CASSQPPYEQYF. CDR3 sequence (DNA): TGCGCCAGCAGCCAACCTCCCTACGAGCAGTACTTC.

This rearrangement joins TRBV4-1 to TRBJ1-2, with 7 bases lining up with TRBD1. The CDR3 extends over 15 amino acids. Trimming cost V 2 bases and J 6 bases; bases outside gene matches: 9. Germline CDR1 MGHRA, CDR2 YSYEKL. In DNA, the CDR3 is TGCGCCAGCAGCCAACCGGGACAGAGGGGAAATGGCTACACCTTC. It encodes CASSQPGQRGNGYTF.

The chain uses TRBV27 and TRBJ2-2, with D possibly being TRBD1 (6 bases). The CDR3 length is 14 residues. V lost 5 bases, J lost 6 bases, and 13 bases lay in between. From germline, CDR1 is MNHEY and CDR2 SMNVEV (reference sequence). The DNA of the CDR3 is TGTGCCAGCAGTCCCCGGGACAATCCCGGGGAGCTGTTTTTT. This encodes CASSPRDNPGELFF.

The J gene is TRBJ2-5, the V gene TRBV28; 7 nucleotides line up with TRBD2. This CDR3 contains 16 residues. The V gene end was trimmed by 3 bases and the J gene end by 1 base; junction bases not matched to a gene: 8. CDR1 is MDHEN, CDR2 SYDVKM, per germline. Written as DNA, the CDR3 is TGTGCCAGCAGTTTCTTGGCGTGGGGGGGCCAAGAGACCCAGTACTTC. Translated: CASSFLAWGGQETQYF.